This paragraph covers one TCR beta chain sequence. This record belongs to a study of blood T cell repertoires in COVID-19. Libraries were prepared by immunoSEQ multiplex PCR; TCRdb keeps only in-frame clonotypes and omits some of them. The sample lists fewer than 400,000 clones, 89% occurring once. V lost 2 bases and J lost 4; bases outside the gene matches: 5. Germline V lookup: CDR1 SGHTA, CDR2 FQGTGA. CDR3 length equals 17 residues. Sample: PBMCs or T cells enriched from blood (not recorded which). The J gene is TRBJ2-1, the V gene TRBV7-3; 13 bases match TRBD2. The sequence derives from a man in his 60s who had recovered from COVID-19. The CDR3 sequence: CASSLVGTSGAYNEQFF. In nucleotides, the CDR3 is TGTGCCAGCAGCTTAGTCGGGACTAGCGGGGCTTACAATGAGCAGTTCTTC.